Each of the 2 T cell receptor beta chains below was sequenced from the same sample in a study of cytotoxic CD8 clonotypes in ibrutinib-treated CLL. The repertoire was sequenced with immunoSEQ multiplex PCR; TCRdb's copy has only in-frame clones and lacks some. This table has 110,000 to 150,000 clones, approximately 80% appearing once. Specimen: PBMCs, collected after 12 months of ibrutinib treatment. All receptors come from a human donor with chronic lymphocytic leukemia.

The chain combines TRBV28 with TRBJ1-5; 11 bases align to TRBD1. The CDR3 has 19 amino acids. Germline V gene sequence: CDR1 MDHEN, CDR2 SYDVKM. Losses at the gene ends were 5 bases for V and 0 bases for J; bases not matched to a gene: 12. Written as DNA, the CDR3 is TGTGCCAGCAGTGTAACCGGGACAGGGGGATTCTATAGCAATCAGCCCCAGCATTTT. As protein: CASSVTGTGGFYSNQPQHF.

This rearrangement joins TRBV14 to TRBJ1-2, with D possibly being TRBD1 (5 bases). CDR3 length: 16 residues. Germline lookup yields CDR1 SGHDN and CDR2 FVKESK. V lost 4 bases, J lost 4 bases, and 19 bases lay in between. CDR3 in amino acids: CASSPPLGGARYGYTF. The CDR3 DNA follows: TGTGCCAGCAGCCCTCCCCTAGGCGGGGCCCGCTATGGCTACACCTTC.